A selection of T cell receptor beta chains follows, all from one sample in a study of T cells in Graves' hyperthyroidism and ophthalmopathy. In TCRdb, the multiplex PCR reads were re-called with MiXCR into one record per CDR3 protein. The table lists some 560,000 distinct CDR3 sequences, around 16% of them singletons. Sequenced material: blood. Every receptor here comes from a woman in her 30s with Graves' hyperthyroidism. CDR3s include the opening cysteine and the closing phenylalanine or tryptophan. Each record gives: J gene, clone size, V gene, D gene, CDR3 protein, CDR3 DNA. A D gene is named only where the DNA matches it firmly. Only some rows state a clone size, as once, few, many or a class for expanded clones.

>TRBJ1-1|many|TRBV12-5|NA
CASGHVGERTEAFF
TGTGCTAGTGGTCACGTGGGGGAGAGGACTGAAGCTTTCTTT
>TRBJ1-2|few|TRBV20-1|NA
CSASGGGGSAGYGYTF
TGCAGTGCTAGCGGGGGGGGGGGCTCTGCCGGGTATGGCTACACCTTC
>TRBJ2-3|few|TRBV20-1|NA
CSAKREPSTDTQYF
TGCAGTGCAAAGCGAGAACCTAGCACAGATACGCAGTATTTT
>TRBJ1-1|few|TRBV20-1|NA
CSARVLLEMNTEAFF
TGCAGTGCTAGAGTACTCCTGGAAATGAACACTGAAGCTTTCTTT
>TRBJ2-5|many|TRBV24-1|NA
CATSDDLDVETQYF
TGTGCCACCAGCGACGACCTGGATGTGGAGACCCAGTACTTC
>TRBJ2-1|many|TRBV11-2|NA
CASRPDSGGDYNEQFF
TGTGCCAGCAGACCTGATTCGGGGGGCGACTACAATGAGCAGTTCTTC
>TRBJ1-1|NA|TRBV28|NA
CASSRTDILHTEAFF
TGTGCCAGCAGTCGCACAGACATTCTGCACACTGAAGCTTTCTTT
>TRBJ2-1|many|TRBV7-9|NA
CASSRLPYNEQFF
TGTGCCAGCAGCAGGTTGCCCTACAATGAGCAGTTCTTC
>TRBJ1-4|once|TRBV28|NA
CASSFRWTTNEKPFF
TGTGCCAGCAGTTTTAGGTGGACAACTAATGAAAAACCGTTTTTT
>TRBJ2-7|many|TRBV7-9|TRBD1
CASSPRQGVNEQYF
TGTGCCAGCAGCCCTAGACAGGGGGTAAACGAGCAGTACTTC
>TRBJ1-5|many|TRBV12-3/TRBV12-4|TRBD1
CASSLRTGLDYGGNQPQHF
TGTGCCAGCAGTTTACGGACAGGGCTGGATTACGGTGGCAATCAGCCCCAGCATTTT
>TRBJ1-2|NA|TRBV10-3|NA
CAISETGTNGYTF
TGTGCCATCAGTGAGACCGGGACGAATGGCTACACCTTC